Below, 21 T cell receptor beta chains from the same sample are listed, as sequenced in a study of blood T cell repertoires in COVID-19. Using immunoSEQ multiplex PCR, the repertoire was profiled, and TCRdb retains in-frame clones only, with some absent. The sample records under 200,000 clones, more than 85% being singletons. Sequencing used PBMCs or T cells enriched from blood (not recorded which). Source of these receptors: a middle-aged woman in a cohort exposed to, infected with or recovered from COVID-19 (not recorded which).

The J gene is TRBJ1-2, the V gene TRBV27; no reliable D call. The CDR3 contains 15 residues. Germline-derived CDR1 and CDR2 are MNHEY and SMNVEV (reference sequence). Trimming removed 2 bases from V and 7 bases from J, with 17 bases in between. CDR3 bases: TGTGCCAGCAGTTTAATGTGGCTCTCGGAGAGTGGCTACACCTTC. Its translation is CASSLMWLSESGYTF.

The V gene is TRBV5-5, the J gene TRBJ1-6; weak D call: TRBD1 (6 bases). This CDR3 has 16 residues. V was shortened by 5 bases and J by 5 bases, with 17 bases between the two germline ends. Looked up from germline, CDR1 is SGHKS and CDR2 is YYEKEE (reference sequence). CDR3: CASSPTGHSNNSPLHF. Here the CDR3 DNA reads TGTGCCAGCAGTCCGACAGGCCATTCAAATAATTCACCCCTCCACTTT.

This sequence joins TRBV7-9 and TRBJ2-1; weak D call: TRBD1 (6 bases). CDR1 is SEHNR, CDR2 FQNEAQ, per germline (reference sequence). The V and J ends lost 5 bases and 4 bases respectively, with 12 bases between them. The CDR3 runs to 14 residues. The CDR3 here is CASSPGHLYNEQFF. The CDR3 coding sequence is TGTGCCAGCAGCCCGGGACACCTATACAATGAGCAGTTCTTC. Full variable domain (outside the CDR3, taken from reference TRBV7-9 and TRBJ2-1): DTGVSQNPRHKITKRGQNVTFRCDPISEHNRLYWYRQTLGQGPEFLTYFQNEAQLEKSRLLSDRFSAERPKGSFSTLEIQRTEQGDSAMYLCASSPGHLYNEQFFGPGTRLTVL.

The genes are TRBV19 and TRBJ1-1; D perhaps matches TRBD1 (5 bases). Germline V CDR1 and CDR2: LNHDA, SQIVND (reference sequence). The CDR3 is 15 amino acids. With 5 bases removed from V and 1 base from J, the gap between germline ends came to 14 bases. The CDR3 spells CASSRGRVANTEAFF. The CDR3 DNA reads as TGTGCCAGTAGTCGAGGCAGGGTGGCGAACACTGAAGCTTTCTTT. Variable domain in full (rest from reference TRBV19 and TRBJ1-1): DGGITQSPKYLFRKEGQNVTLSCEQNLNHDAMYWYRQDPGQGLRLIYYSQIVNDFQKGDIAEGYSVSREKKESFPLTVTSAQKNPTAFYLCASSRGRVANTEAFFGQGTRLTVV.

The chain recombines TRBV11-1 with TRBJ1-5; D gene unclear. The V end lost 4 bases, the J end lost 4 bases, and 14 bases lay between the germline ends. Germline lookup yields CDR1 SGHAT and CDR2 FQDESV (reference sequence). There are 15 residues in the CDR3. The CDR3 nucleotides are TGTGCCAGCAGCTCGGACGGAACTAGTAATCAGCCCCAGCATTTT. It is translated as CASSSDGTSNQPQHF.

The chain joins TRBV9 to TRBJ2-1, with 7 bases aligning to TRBD2. CDR1 is SGDLS, CDR2 YYNGEE, per germline. The CDR3 has 14 amino acids. Trimming at V came to 4 bases and at J to 8 bases, leaving 9 bases not matched to a gene. The CDR3 reads CASSPRLASDEQFF. CDR3 nucleotides: TGTGCCAGCAGCCCTAGACTAGCTTCCGATGAGCAGTTCTTC.

This sequence joins TRBV24-1 and TRBJ2-1, with 12 bases matching TRBD2. CDR1 and CDR2 from the germline V gene are KGHDR and SFDVKD. The CDR3 is made up of 17 amino acids. V dropped 4 bases and J dropped 8; count of bases not matched to a gene: 11. CDR3 protein: CATSDRIPRTSGDEQFF. CDR3 DNA sequence: TGTGCCACCAGTGACCGTATACCCAGGACTAGCGGGGATGAGCAGTTCTTC.

The rearrangement uses TRBV7-8 and TRBJ2-3; 7 bases are a match to TRBD1. After removal of 5 bases from V and 1 base from J, the junction contained 9 bases not matched to a gene. The CDR3 covers 16 residues. Germline V gene lookup returns CDR1 SGHVS and CDR2 FQNEAQ. The CDR3 here is CASSPRPGQGTDTQYF. The CDR3 coding sequence is TGTGCCAGCAGCCCCCGACCCGGACAGGGCACAGATACGCAGTATTTT.

The chain employs TRBV6-1 and TRBJ2-1; possible D gene TRBD2, 6 bases. The germline CDR1 and CDR2 sequences are MNHNS and SASEGT. Trimming removed 1 base from V and 7 bases from J, with 17 bases in between. This CDR3 has 16 residues. CDR3 bases: TGTGCCAGCAGTGAAGTTGGGGGGTCCTTTGTGAATGAGCAGTTCTTC. Translating gives CASSEVGGSFVNEQFF.

The chain employs TRBV3-1 (or the pseudogene TRBV3-2) and TRBJ1-2; maybe TRBD1 (5 bases). V gave up 2 bases and J gave up 6 bases, with 16 bases separating them. Germline-derived CDR1 and CDR2 are LGHDT and YNNKEL (reference sequence). The CDR3 has 15 residues. CDR3 sequence reads: CASSQRDSSAHGYTF. The CDR3, as DNA: TGTGCCAGCAGCCAACGGGACTCCTCAGCTCATGGCTACACCTTC.

V is TRBV3-1 (or the pseudogene TRBV3-2) and J is TRBJ1-1; D not certain. CDR3 length: 14 residues. Germline V gene data show CDR1 as LGHDT and CDR2 as YNNKEL (reference sequence). The germline V and J ends were trimmed by 2 bases and 1 base, with 8 bases remaining between them. CDR3 residues: CASSQIGPNTEAFF. Written as DNA, the CDR3 is TGTGCCAGCAGCCAAATCGGTCCGAACACTGAAGCTTTCTTT.

This clone was recorded once. The V gene is TRBV18, the J gene TRBJ1-3; D ambiguous. The CDR3 runs 13 residues. The V and J ends lost 6 bases and 0 bases respectively, with 6 bases between them. In germline, CDR1 is KGHSH, CDR2 LQKENI. The CDR3 region has the DNA TGTGCCAGCTCTAGTTACTCTGGAAACACCATATATTTT. Encoded protein: CASSSYSGNTIYF.

The chain combines TRBV15 with TRBJ1-3; TRBD1 matches at 8 bases. CDR1 is LNHNV and CDR2 is YYDKDF in the germline V gene (reference sequence). This CDR3 region has 16 residues. The J segment lost 4 bases and the V segment lost 1 base, leaving 6 bases of the junction unmatched. CDR3 bases: TGTGCCACCAGCAGAGGAGGACAGGGTAGGGGAAACACCATATATTTT. Its translation: CATSRGGQGRGNTIYF.

The chain employs TRBV6-5 and TRBJ1-1, with 7 positions matching TRBD1. Germline V CDR1 and CDR2: MNHEY, SVGAGI. The J segment lost 8 bases and the V segment lost 0 bases, leaving 6 bases of the junction unmatched. CDR3 length: 14 amino acids. CDR3 region: CASSYSTGTEEAFF. Written as DNA, the CDR3 is TGTGCCAGCAGTTACTCGACAGGGACAGAGGAAGCTTTCTTT.

The V gene is TRBV7-6, the J gene TRBJ2-1, with TRBD1 as a possible D gene (6 bases). Deletions cut 2 bases from V and 3 bases from J, with 14 bases between. From germline, CDR1 is SGHVS and CDR2 FNYEAQ. This CDR3 region has 16 residues. CDR3 region: CASSLRETGDYNEQFF. The CDR3 DNA is TGTGCCAGCAGCTTACGAGAGACAGGAGACTACAATGAGCAGTTCTTC.

The rearrangement uses TRBV6-5 and TRBJ1-5, with D perhaps matching TRBD1 (6 bases). Trimming shortened V by 0 bases and J by 4 bases, and 10 bases separated the two germline ends. Germline V gene data show CDR1 as MNHEY and CDR2 as SVGAGI. CDR3 length equals 15 residues. The chain's CDR3 is CASSYSRTVNQPQHF. Here the CDR3 DNA reads TGTGCCAGCAGTTACTCCCGGACAGTTAATCAGCCCCAGCATTTT.

The chain joins TRBV7-9 to TRBJ2-7, with TRBD1 matching 9 bases. J lost 4 bases, V lost 5 bases, and 12 bases had no gene match. There are 16 residues in the CDR3. The germline CDR1 and CDR2 sequences are SEHNR and FQNEAQ (reference sequence). The CDR3 DNA is TGTGCCAGCAGCCCGTCGACAGGGACAGGGCGTTACGAGCAGTACTTC. Translating gives CASSPSTGTGRYEQYF.

In nucleotides, the CDR3 is TGTGCCAGCAGCCCCATATACCAGCGGGAGGACGCCTACAATGAGCAGTTCTTC. Translating gives CASSPIYQREDAYNEQFF. The chain recombines TRBV7-9 with TRBJ2-1; 9 nucleotides agree with TRBD2. The CDR3 spans 18 residues. The germline CDR1 and CDR2 sequences are SEHNR and FQNEAQ (reference sequence). V was pared by 5 bases and J by 2 bases, with 13 bases of the junction left unmatched.

The chain joins TRBV11-3 to TRBJ1-2, with no clear D. The V end was cut by 4 bases, the J end by 2 bases, with 14 bases between. Germline V gene sequence: CDR1 SGHNT, CDR2 YENEEA. The CDR3 loop spans 15 amino acids. The CDR3 is CASSSWTGDNYGYTF. In DNA form, the CDR3 reads TGTGCCAGCAGCTCCTGGACGGGAGACAACTATGGCTACACCTTC.

The chain employs TRBV20-1 and TRBJ2-3; 13 bases align to TRBD2. CDR1 is DFQATT and CDR2 is SNEGSKA in the germline V gene (reference sequence). The trim removed 3 bases at V and 2 bases at J, leaving 8 bases unmatched. There are 17 residues in the CDR3. CDR3 amino acids: CSASKTSGRLTTDTQYF. The CDR3 DNA reads TGCAGTGCTAGTAAGACTAGCGGGAGGTTGACCACAGATACGCAGTATTTT.

Only one count was recorded for this clone. The V call is TRBV4-3, the J call TRBJ1-1; D gene unclear. CDR1 and CDR2 (germline): LGHNA, YSLEER. Trimming cost V 0 bases and J 5 bases, with 4 bases left between them. This CDR3 is built from 12 residues. The CDR3 region is CASSQERTEAFF. As DNA, the CDR3 is TGCGCCAGCAGCCAAGAGCGGACTGAAGCTTTCTTT.